The 9 T cell receptor beta chains reported below all come from one sample, sequenced in a study of shared clonotypes between healthy human individuals. The method was immunoSEQ multiplex PCR; TCRdb's version includes in-frame clones alone and lacks a portion of them. The data hold approximately 2.4 million clones, with approximately 94% observed a single time. Specimen: naive CD4+ T cells sorted from blood. Subset described: CD45RA+ positively selected. The receptor set was obtained from a man aged 18 to 30 in good health.

The DNA of the CDR3 is TGTGCCAGCAGTAACCGGGACAGGATTAGCACAGATACGCAGTATTTT. Protein product: CASSNRDRISTDTQYF. The chain carries TRBV27 and TRBJ2-3; TRBD1 agrees at 8 bases. The CDR3 consists of 16 residues. V lost 5 bases and J lost 0; bases outside the gene matches: 7. Germline V gene lookup returns CDR1 MNHEY and CDR2 SMNVEV (reference sequence).

The chain employs TRBV10-3 and TRBJ2-5; the D gene is possibly TRBD1 (6 bases). The CDR3 runs 14 residues. The germline CDR1 and CDR2 sequences are ENHRY and SYGVKD. Trimming cost V 8 bases and J 2 bases, with 15 bases left between them. CDR3 sequence: CAIGTILFQETQYF. DNA of the CDR3: TGTGCCATCGGGACAATCCTTTTTCAAGAGACCCAGTACTTC.

The rearrangement joins TRBV5-1 to TRBJ2-1; 9 nucleotides align to TRBD2. Germline V lookup: CDR1 SGHRS, CDR2 YFSETQ. V was clipped by 3 bases and J by 1 base; unmatched bases: 5. CDR3 length: 16 residues. The CDR3: CASSSPTSGSYNEQFF. Here the CDR3 DNA reads TGCGCCAGCAGCTCGCCCACTAGCGGGTCCTACAATGAGCAGTTCTTC.

This clone was detected only once. The chain employs TRBV11-2 and TRBJ1-6, with D maybe TRBD1 (5 bases). Trimming removed 1 base at V and 10 bases at J, with 14 bases between. The CDR3 length is 15 residues. CDR1 is SGHAT and CDR2 is FQNNGV in the germline V gene. The CDR3 bases are TGTGCCAGCAGCTTAGGCGGATCCGGGGGATCACCCCTCCACTTT. This translates into CASSLGGSGGSPLHF. The entire variable domain, with the rest obtained from reference TRBV11-2 and TRBJ1-6, is as follows: EAGVAQSPRYKIIEKRQSVAFWCNPISGHATLYWYQQILGQGPKLLIQFQNNGVVDDSQLPKDRFSAERLKGVDSTLKIQPAKLEDSAVYLCASSLGGSGGSPLHFGNGTRLTVT.

A word on this clone: Additional DNA sequences in this sample encode the identical CDR3. The chain carries TRBV29-1 and TRBJ1-5; D is perhaps TRBD1 (5 bases). Between the trimmed V and J ends, which lost 3 bases and 4 bases, there was a span of 7 bases. This CDR3 has 12 amino acids. Germline V lookup: CDR1 SQVTM, CDR2 ANQGSEA. CDR3 bases: TGCAGCGTTGAGGAGGGGAATCAGCCCCAGCATTTT. The encoded protein is CSVEEGNQPQHF.

A single count supports this clone. V and J are TRBV11-3 and TRBJ2-7; no clear D. This CDR3 contains 15 residues. Germline V lookup: CDR1 SGHNT, CDR2 YENEEA. The V end lost 0 bases, the J end lost 3 bases, and 12 bases lay between the germline ends. CDR3 sequence: CASSLEAGPGYEQYF. The DNA for the CDR3 is TGTGCCAGCAGCTTAGAGGCTGGCCCGGGCTACGAGCAGTACTTC.

V is TRBV30 and J is TRBJ1-2, with D possibly matching TRBD1 (6 bases). The CDR3 spans 13 residues. Germline V gene lookup returns CDR1 GTSNPN and CDR2 SVGIG (reference sequence). With 2 bases removed from V and 4 bases from J, the gap between germline ends came to 11 bases. As DNA, the CDR3 is TGTGCCTGGAGTCCACAGGGCACCTATGGCTACACCTTC. Its protein product is CAWSPQGTYGYTF. The variable domain in full, completed from reference TRBV30 and TRBJ1-2, reads SQTIHQWPATLVQPVGSPLSLECTVEGTSNPNLYWYRQAAGRGLQLLFYSVGIGQISSEVPQNLSASRPQDRQFILSSKKLLLSDSGFYLCAWSPQGTYGYTFGSGTRLTVV.

CDR3 residues: CARSYPGTGNTGELFF. In DNA form, the CDR3 reads TGTGCCAGAAGCTACCCCGGGACAGGCAACACCGGGGAGCTGTTTTTT. The chain joins TRBV5-3 to TRBJ2-2; the match to TRBD1 covers 8 bases. TRBV5-3 is classed as an ORF, of uncertain function. The trim removed 3 bases at V and 2 bases at J, leaving 6 bases unmatched. The CDR3 consists of 16 residues.

The rearrangement links TRBV18 to TRBJ1-5; 7 nucleotides agree with TRBD1. V trimming: 3 bases; J trimming: 6 bases; junction bases outside the gene matches: 8. Germline V gene data show CDR1 as KGHSH and CDR2 as LQKENI. The CDR3 spans 15 residues. CDR3 region: CASSPGQIPSQPQHF. CDR3 DNA: TGTGCCAGCTCACCGGGACAGATTCCTAGTCAGCCCCAGCATTTT. The full variable domain, with the rest looked up from reference TRBV18 and TRBJ1-5, is NAGVMQNPRHLVRRRGQEARLRCSPMKGHSHVYWYRQLPEEGLKFMVYLQKENIIDESGMPKERFSAEFPKEGPSILRIQQVVRGDSAAYFCASSPGQIPSQPQHFGDGTRLSIL.